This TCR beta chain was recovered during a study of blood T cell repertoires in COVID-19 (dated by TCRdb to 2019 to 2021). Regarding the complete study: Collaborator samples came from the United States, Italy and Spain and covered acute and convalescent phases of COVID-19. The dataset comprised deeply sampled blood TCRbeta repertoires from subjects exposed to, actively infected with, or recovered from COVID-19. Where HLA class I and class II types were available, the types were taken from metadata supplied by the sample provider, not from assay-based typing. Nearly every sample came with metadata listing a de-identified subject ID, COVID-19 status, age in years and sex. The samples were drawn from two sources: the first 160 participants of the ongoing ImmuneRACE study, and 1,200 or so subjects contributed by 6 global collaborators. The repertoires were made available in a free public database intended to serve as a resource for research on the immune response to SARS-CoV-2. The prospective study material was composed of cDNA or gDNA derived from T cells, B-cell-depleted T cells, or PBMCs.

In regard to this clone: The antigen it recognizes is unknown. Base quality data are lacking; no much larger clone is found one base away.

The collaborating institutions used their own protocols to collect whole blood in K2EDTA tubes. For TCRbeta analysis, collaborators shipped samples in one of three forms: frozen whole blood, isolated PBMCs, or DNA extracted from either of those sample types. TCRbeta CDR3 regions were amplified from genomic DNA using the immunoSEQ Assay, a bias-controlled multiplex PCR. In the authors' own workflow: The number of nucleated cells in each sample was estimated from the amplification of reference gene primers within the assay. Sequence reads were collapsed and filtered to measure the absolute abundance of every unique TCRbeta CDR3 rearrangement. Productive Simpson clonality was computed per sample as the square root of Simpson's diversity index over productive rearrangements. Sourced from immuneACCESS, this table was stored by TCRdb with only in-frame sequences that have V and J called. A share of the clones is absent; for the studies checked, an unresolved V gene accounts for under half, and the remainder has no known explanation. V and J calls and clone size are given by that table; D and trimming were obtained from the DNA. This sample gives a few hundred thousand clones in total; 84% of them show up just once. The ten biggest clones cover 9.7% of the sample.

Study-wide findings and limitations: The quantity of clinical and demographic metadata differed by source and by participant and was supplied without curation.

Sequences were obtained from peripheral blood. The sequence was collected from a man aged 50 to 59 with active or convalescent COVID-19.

The DNA sequence is given as TGTGCCAGCCTCGGGGGGGATACGCAGTATTTT. It is translated as CASLGGDTQYF. The rearranged segments are TRBV6-5 and TRBJ2-3, with 7 bases matching TRBD2. The CDR3 holds 11 amino acids from the cysteine to the phenylalanine. The read is trimmed to its CDR3 DNA, 33 bases read in frame from base 1. Trimming accounts for 8 bases at V and 6 bases at J, while the number of junction bases matched to no gene is 2. From a lookup of the germline V gene, CDR1 and CDR2 are MNHEY and SVGAGI.